The 8 T cell receptor beta chains below come from one sample, sequenced in a study of blood T cells in healthy people across ages. Through a sample-barcoded 5' primer and a J-beta primer mix, a second PCR was run for roughly 7 to 12 cycles. Via MiXCR, TCRdb re-called the 5' RACE reads, giving one row per CDR3 protein. This table holds some 1.5 million distinct CDR3 sequences, approximately 39% found once. Sequenced: blood. The source of these receptors is a woman aged 18-30 years in good health.

The gene calls are TRBV15 and TRBJ2-7; D may match TRBD1 or TRBD2 (6 bases each). CDR1 LNHNV and CDR2 YYDKDF come from the germline V gene (reference sequence). The CDR3 contains 14 residues. The V end was cut by 5 bases, the J end by 5 bases, with 16 bases between. DNA of the CDR3: TGTGCCACCAGCTATGAACCGGGGGCCAACGAGCAGTACTTC. It translates to CATSYEPGANEQYF.

In this sample, this clonotype turned up a few times. The V gene is TRBV20-1, the J gene TRBJ2-7; D is uncertain. CDR3 size: 11 residues. V was clipped by 4 bases and J by 4 bases, with 8 bases between them. CDR1 and CDR2 from the germline V gene are DFQATT and SNEGSKA (reference sequence). This CDR3 is CSATVLYEQYF. CDR3 coding DNA: TGCAGTGCTACGGTTCTGTACGAGCAGTACTTC.

This clonotype has just a few counts. The rearrangement joins TRBV29-1 to TRBJ2-7, with D unclear. The V gene's germline CDR1 is SQVTM and CDR2 ANQGSEA. Trimming removed 4 bases from V and 2 bases from J, with 9 bases in between. The CDR3 extends over 12 amino acids. CDR3 DNA: TGCAGCGTTGGCGGCAATACCTACGAGCAGTACTTC. It translates to CSVGGNTYEQYF.

The J gene is TRBJ1-2, the V gene TRBV25-1; D unresolved. The CDR3 extends over 14 amino acids. The ends were cut back, 4 bases at V and 4 bases at J, with 13 bases in the middle. In germline, CDR1 is MGHDK, CDR2 SYGVNS. The CDR3 spells CASSALVEGYGYTF. Here the CDR3 DNA reads TGTGCCAGCAGTGCTCTTGTGGAAGGCTATGGCTACACCTTC.

This clonotype has just a few counts. J is TRBJ2-3 and V is TRBV5-1; D is ambiguous. CDR1 is SGHRS, CDR2 YFSETQ, per germline. CDR3 length: 13 amino acids. V was pared by 0 bases and J by 4 bases, with 6 bases between. In DNA form, the CDR3 reads TGCGCCAGCAGCTTGGATTTCGCAGATACGCAGTATTTT. The encoded protein is CASSLDFADTQYF.

The V gene is TRBV20-1, the J gene TRBJ2-3, with a possible D match to TRBD1 (5 bases). V shed 3 bases and J shed 6 bases, with 16 bases lying between them. CDR1 and CDR2 from the germline V gene are DFQATT and SNEGSKA (reference sequence). The CDR3 consists of 14 residues. CDR3 region: CSASKDTTADTQYF. CDR3 bases: TGCAGTGCTAGCAAGGACACCACCGCGGATACGCAGTATTTT.

The J gene is TRBJ1-6, the V gene TRBV7-9; D not resolved. The CDR3 covers 14 residues. Germline V gene data show CDR1 as SEHNR and CDR2 as FQNEAQ (reference sequence). The V and J ends lost 5 bases and 6 bases respectively, with 11 bases between them. CDR3 DNA sequence: TGTGCCAGCAGCCCGAATATGCCTAATTCACCCCTCCACTTT. Translating it yields CASSPNMPNSPLHF.

The chain links TRBV11-2 to TRBJ1-1; no clear D gene. Germline-derived CDR1 and CDR2 are SGHAT and FQNNGV. The V end was cut by 1 base, the J end by 2 bases, with 11 bases between. CDR3 size: 15 residues. CDR3 loop: CASSLAARRNTEAFF. For the CDR3, the DNA is TGTGCCAGCAGCTTAGCGGCAAGACGAAACACTGAAGCTTTCTTT.